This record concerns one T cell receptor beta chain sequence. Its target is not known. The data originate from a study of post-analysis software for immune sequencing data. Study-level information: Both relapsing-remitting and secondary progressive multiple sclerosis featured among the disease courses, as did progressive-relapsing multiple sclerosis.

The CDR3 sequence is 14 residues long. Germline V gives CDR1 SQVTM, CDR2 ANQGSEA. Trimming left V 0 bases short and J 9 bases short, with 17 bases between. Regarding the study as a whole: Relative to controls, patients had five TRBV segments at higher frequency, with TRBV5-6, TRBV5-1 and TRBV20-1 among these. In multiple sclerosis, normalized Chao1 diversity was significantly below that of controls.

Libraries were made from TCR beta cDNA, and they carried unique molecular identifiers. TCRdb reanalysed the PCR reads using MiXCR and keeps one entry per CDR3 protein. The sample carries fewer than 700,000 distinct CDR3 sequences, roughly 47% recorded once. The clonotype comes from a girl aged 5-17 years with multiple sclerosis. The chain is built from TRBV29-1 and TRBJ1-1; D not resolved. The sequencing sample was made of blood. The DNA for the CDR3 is TGCAGCGTTGAAGATGCGACAATAACACTGAAAGCTTTCTTT. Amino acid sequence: CSVEDATITLKAFF. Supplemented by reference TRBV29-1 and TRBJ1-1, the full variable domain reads SAVISQKPSRDICQRGTSLTIQCQVDSQVTMMFWYRQQPGQSLTLIATANQGSEATYESGFVIDKFPISRPNLTFSTLTVSNMSPEDSSIYLCSVEDATITLKAFFGQGTRLTVV.